This entry concerns a single T cell receptor (beta chain). As yet, its antigen is unknown. These data come from a study of cytomegalovirus exposure and HLA in healthy donors. Study-wide background: A subsequent analysis reported that the 110 or so validation repertoires were produced on the same platform that had also been used for the roughly 710 first-cohort repertoires.

Assay used: immunoSEQ multiplex PCR; TCRdb lists only in-frame clones, some missing. The sample lists roughly 68,000 clones; roughly 96% were seen once. Overall study findings and caveats: The study designated 150 to 200 TCR beta chains cytomegalovirus-associated.

CDR3 size: 14 residues. Losses at the gene ends were 5 bases for V and 3 bases for J; bases not matched to a gene: 3. The germline V gene encodes CDR1 SGHVS and CDR2 FQNEAQ. The material sequenced was PBMCs. The rearrangement links TRBV7-8 to TRBJ2-3; 9 nucleotides match TRBD1. The clonotype comes from a man aged 18 to 29 in good health and CMV-seronegative. CDR3 sequence: CASSLGTGTDTQYF. The CDR3 DNA follows: TGTGCCAGCAGCCTCGGGACAGGGACAGATACGCAGTATTTT. Together with reference TRBV7-8 and TRBJ2-3, the CDR3 gives the full variable domain: GAGVSQSPRYKVAKRGQDVALRCDPISGHVSLFWYQQALGQGPEFLTYFQNEAQLDKSGLPSDRFFAERPEGSVSTLKIQRTQQEDSAVYLCASSLGTGTDTQYFGPGTRLTVL.